Reported below is one TCR beta chain. Between the trimmed V and J ends, which lost 0 bases and 12 bases, there was a span of 12 bases. The CDR3 has 12 amino acids. Germline V CDR1 and CDR2: SGHRS, YFSETQ. The data derive from a study of technical replicates of blood from a few donors. Clones were sequenced by immunoSEQ multiplex PCR, and TCRdb holds only the in-frame ones, with some missing. The data contain 72,000 or so clones, about 90% of them singletons. The sample was T cells isolated from PBMCs. This clonotype was sampled from a human donor in good health. This chain connects TRBV5-1 to TRBJ1-1; D unclear. The CDR3 nucleotides are TGCGCCAGCAGCTTGGATTCGGGGTTGACTTTCTTT. Its translation is CASSLDSGLTFF.